This is a list of T cell receptor beta chains from one sample in a study of blood T cell repertoires in COVID-19. The repertoire was sequenced with immunoSEQ multiplex PCR; TCRdb's copy has only in-frame clones and lacks some. The sample has under 500,000 clones; roughly nine tenths are singletons. Sequenced material: PBMCs or T cells enriched from blood (not recorded which). All receptors come from a man aged 30 to 45 who had recovered from COVID-19. Both conserved end residues are part of each CDR3. A D gene is named only where the DNA matches it firmly. A clone size is listed for some rows: how often the clone was seen (once, few, many), or a class if it is expanded.

j_gene	v_gene	abundance	d_gene	CDR3nt	CDR3aa
TRBJ1-3	TRBV6-5	.	.	TGTGCCAGCAATTCCCGCGGGCTAACTGGAAACACCATATATTTT	CASNSRGLTGNTIYF
TRBJ1-2	TRBV7-9	.	TRBD1	TGTGCCAGCAGCTTCCGCCGGACAGGTGAAAACTATGGCTACACCTTC	CASSFRRTGENYGYTF
TRBJ1-1	TRBV7-8	.	.	TGTGCCAGCAGCTTAGCTCGTATCCTGAGGCAGACTCCACACCCGAACACTGAAGCTTTCTTT	CASSLARILRQTPHPNTEAFF
TRBJ1-1	TRBV30	.	.	TGTGCCTGCTCCGGGACAAGTTACACTGAAGCTTTCTTT	CACSGTSYTEAFF
TRBJ2-3	TRBV7-2	.	.	TGTGCCAGCAGCTTAGTAGGTGGACCCAGGGGCACAGATACGCAGTATTTT	CASSLVGGPRGTDTQYF
TRBJ2-2	TRBV29-1	.	TRBD2	TGCAGCGTTGAACCCCTGGGGGCGGGAGGGACCGGGGAGCTGTTTTTT	CSVEPLGAGGTGELFF
TRBJ1-1	TRBV6-5	.	.	TGTGCCAGCAGTTACGCCGGTGTAGAAGCTTTCTTT	CASSYAGVEAFF
TRBJ2-5	TRBV29-1	.	.	TGCAGCGTTGACCCAGGGGACGAGACCCAGTACTTC	CSVDPGDETQYF
TRBJ2-7	TRBV28	.	TRBD1	TGTGCCAGCAGCGGACAGGGGATCCTTGGGCAGTACTTC	CASSGQGILGQYF
TRBJ2-2	TRBV4-1	.	.	TGCGCCAGCAGCCAAGAGTTGACTCCATACACCGGGGAGCTGTTTTTT	CASSQELTPYTGELFF
TRBJ2-5	TRBV5-4	.	TRBD2	TGTGCCAGCAGCTTGGGGGGGGGACTAGATCCGTACCAAGAGACCCAGTACTTC	CASSLGGGLDPYQETQYF
TRBJ1-1	TRBV11-2	few	TRBD1	TGTGCCAGCAGCTGGTCAGGGGGAGGCACTGAAGCTTTCTTT	CASSWSGGGTEAFF
TRBJ1-2	TRBV27	few	TRBD1	TGTGCCAGCAGTCCCGGGACAGGGGTTGACTATGGCTACACCTTC	CASSPGTGVDYGYTF
TRBJ2-2	TRBV3-1/TRBV3-2	.	.	TGTGCCAGCAGCCACCTTTTCGGGGAGCTGTTTTTT	CASSHLFGELFF
TRBJ1-3	TRBV27	once	.	TGTGCCAGCAGTCTAACCGCCGGAAACACCATATATTTT	CASSLTAGNTIYF
TRBJ1-3	TRBV11-2	.	.	TGTGCCAGCAGTATAGTGGTAACTGGAAACACCATATATTTT	CASSIVVTGNTIYF
TRBJ2-1	TRBV29-1	.	TRBD2	TGCAGCGGTTGGAGCGGGAGCCCCTCTTACAATGAGCAGTTCTTC	CSGWSGSPSYNEQFF
TRBJ2-2	TRBV6-2/TRBV6-3	.	.	TGTGCCAGCAGTTACTCCCACCCCCCGGGCACCGGGGAGCTGTTTTTT	CASSYSHPPGTGELFF
TRBJ2-1	TRBV9	once	TRBD2	TGTGCCAGCAGCCCCTCAACTAGCGGGGCCGACAATGAGCAGTTCTTC	CASSPSTSGADNEQFF
TRBJ2-3	TRBV13	.	TRBD2	TGTGCCAGCAGCTCCCTAGCGGGAGCTGCAGATACGCAGTATTTT	CASSSLAGAADTQYF
TRBJ2-3	TRBV15	.	TRBD2	TGTGCCACCAGCAGAGAAAGACTAGCGGGAGTTCGCACAGATACGCAGTATTTT	CATSRERLAGVRTDTQYF
TRBJ1-1	TRBV19	.	.	TGTGCCAGTAGTATCACAGTGAACACTGAAGCTTTCTTT	CASSITVNTEAFF
TRBJ1-2	TRBV19	.	.	TGTGCCAGTAGTAAGGGACAATATAACTATGGCTACACCTTC	CASSKGQYNYGYTF
TRBJ1-1	TRBV27	.	TRBD1	TGTGCCAGCAGTTTCCAGGGGGCCGCAGGAACTGAAGCTTTCTTT	CASSFQGAAGTEAFF
TRBJ1-6	TRBV28	.	TRBD1	TGTGCCAGCAGTTTTCCTCCCGGGACAGCGAATTCACCCCTCCACTTT	CASSFPPGTANSPLHF
TRBJ2-3	TRBV28	.	TRBD2	TGTGCCAGCAGCCTAAACGCGGGGGCAGATACGCAGTATTTT	CASSLNAGADTQYF
TRBJ2-5	TRBV5-1	.	.	TGCGCCAGCACGGGGTCCCAAGAGACCCAGTACTTC	CASTGSQETQYF
TRBJ2-7	TRBV7-9	.	TRBD1	TGTGCCAGCAGCTTATTTTTGGGGACAGGTACTGACGAGCAGTACTTC	CASSLFLGTGTDEQYF
TRBJ2-3	TRBV6-5	.	TRBD2	TGTGCCAGCAGGATTAGCGGGAGTTATGCAGATACGCAGTATTTT	CASRISGSYADTQYF
TRBJ2-3	TRBV27	few	TRBD1	TGTGCCAGCAGTCTCCGACAGGGGGTCACAGATACGCAGTATTTT	CASSLRQGVTDTQYF
TRBJ1-1	TRBV4-1	once	.	TGCGCCAGCAGCCAAGATGTTCAGGGCACTGAAGCTTTCTTT	CASSQDVQGTEAFF
TRBJ1-1	TRBV6-6	.	.	TGTGCCAGCAGACCCGTAGTGGGGGCTGATACTGAAGCTTTCTTT	CASRPVVGADTEAFF
TRBJ2-1	TRBV5-1	.	.	TGCGCCAGCAGCACAGGGCCCCCGAATGAGCAGTTCTTC	CASSTGPPNEQFF
TRBJ2-3	TRBV7-8	.	TRBD1	TGTGCCAGCAGCTTAGCCCGTTTTCCGGGACAGACTAGCACAGATACGCAGTATTTT	CASSLARFPGQTSTDTQYF
TRBJ2-7	TRBV5-1	.	TRBD1	TGCGCCAGCAGACTATCACAGGGGCTTCTAGGTTACGAGCAGTACTTC	CASRLSQGLLGYEQYF
TRBJ1-5	TRBV19	.	.	TGTGCCAGTAGTATAATAGGGGGTTTCGGCAATCAGCCCCAGCATTTT	CASSIIGGFGNQPQHF
TRBJ1-1	TRBV19	.	.	TGTGCCAGTAGTAGTACGGGTCACGGCACTGAAGCTTTCTTT	CASSSTGHGTEAFF
TRBJ1-1	TRBV15	.	.	TGTGCCACCAGCAATCGAACAGGATTGGGCACTGAAGCTTTCTTT	CATSNRTGLGTEAFF
TRBJ2-1	TRBV7-9	.	TRBD2	TGTGCCAGCAGCACAGTAGCGGGGGGGCCCTACAATGAGCAGTTCTTC	CASSTVAGGPYNEQFF
TRBJ1-4	TRBV28	.	.	TGTGCCAGCAGACTACCCCCAAGTGGCCGAGGTGAAAAACTGTTTTTT	CASRLPPSGRGEKLFF
TRBJ1-2	TRBV12-3/TRBV12-4	.	TRBD1	TGTGCCAGCAGTTACCGACAGGGGACCTACACCTTC	CASSYRQGTYTF
TRBJ2-1	TRBV5-1	.	TRBD1	TGCGCCAGCAGCTTGGGACAGGGGTGGGATGAGCAGTTCTTC	CASSLGQGWDEQFF
TRBJ2-7	TRBV28	.	TRBD2	TGTGCCAGCATTTCCGGGGGAGGGCCGCGAGGGCAGTACTTC	CASISGGGPRGQYF
TRBJ2-7	TRBV28	.	.	TGTGCCACTAACAAGCCAGGGGATAGCTACGAGCAGTACTTC	CATNKPGDSYEQYF
TRBJ2-1	TRBV6-5	few	TRBD2	TGTGCCAGCAGCACCGGGACTAGCAGAGGCAATGAGCAGTTCTTC	CASSTGTSRGNEQFF
TRBJ1-1	TRBV18	.	.	TGTGCCAGCTCACCACTGGGGGGTAACACTGAAGCTTTCTTT	CASSPLGGNTEAFF